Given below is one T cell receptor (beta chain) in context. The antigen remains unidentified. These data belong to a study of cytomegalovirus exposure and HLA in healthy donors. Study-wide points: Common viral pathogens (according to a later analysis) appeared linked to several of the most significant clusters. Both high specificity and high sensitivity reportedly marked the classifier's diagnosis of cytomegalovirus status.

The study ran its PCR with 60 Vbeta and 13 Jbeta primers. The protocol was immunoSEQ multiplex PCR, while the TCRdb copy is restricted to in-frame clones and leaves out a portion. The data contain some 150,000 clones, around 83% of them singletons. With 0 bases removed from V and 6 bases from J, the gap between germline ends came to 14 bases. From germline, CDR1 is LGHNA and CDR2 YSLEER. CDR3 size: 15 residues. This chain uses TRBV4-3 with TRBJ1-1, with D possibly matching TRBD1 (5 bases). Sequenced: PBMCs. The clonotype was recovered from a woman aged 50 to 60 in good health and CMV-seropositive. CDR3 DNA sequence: TGCGCCAGCAGCCAAGATCGGGCAGGGAGGGCTGAAGCTTTCTTT. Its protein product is CASSQDRAGRAEAFF.